The 10 T cell receptor beta chains below all came from one sample that was sequenced in a study of T cell repertoires in cytomegalovirus infection. TCRdb ran MiXCR on the reads and lists one entry per CDR3 protein. The sample records 200,000 to 300,000 distinct CDR3 sequences, around 15% being singletons. What was sequenced was PBMCs. These receptors were taken from a human donor in good health (CMV status not recorded). Some clones in this sample may be carry-over from other donors' samples.

The chain combines TRBV23-1 with TRBJ2-3, with TRBD1 matching over 7 bases. TRBV23-1 is an ORF for which the function is uncertain. The CDR3 length is 16 residues. V gave up 0 bases and J gave up 0 bases; unmatched junction bases: 3. The CDR3 protein is CASSQSRQGSTDTQYF. The CDR3 bases are TGCGCCAGCAGTCAATCAAGACAGGGTAGCACAGATACGCAGTATTTT.

This clonotype was observed at least ten times. V gene TRBV6-2 or TRBV6-3 combines with J gene TRBJ2-3; 8 nucleotides match TRBD2. This CDR3 region has 15 residues. Trimming cost V 5 bases and J 2 bases; bases outside gene matches: 6. In germline, CDR1 is MNHEY, CDR2 SVGEGT. CDR3 residues: CASSQAGAPTDTQYF. Here the CDR3 DNA reads TGTGCCAGCAGTCAAGCGGGAGCACCCACAGATACGCAGTATTTT.

This rearrangement joins TRBV6-1 to TRBJ2-3, with D hard to call. Germline assignment: CDR1 MNHNS and CDR2 SASEGT. There are 14 residues in the CDR3. The V gene lost 4 bases and the J gene lost 1 base, with 9 bases spanning the gap. The CDR3 reads CASSASGRTDTQYF. The CDR3 DNA follows: TGTGCCAGCAGTGCATCCGGACGCACAGATACGCAGTATTTT.

This clonotype has only a few counts. This chain links TRBV29-1 with TRBJ2-1, with 10 bases aligning to TRBD2. Looked up from germline, CDR1 is SQVTM and CDR2 is ANQGSEA. V gave up 4 bases and J gave up 9 bases; unmatched junction bases: 15. This CDR3 has 16 amino acids. DNA of the CDR3: TGCAGCGTTGTCCCGGGTTTTAGGCTAGCGGGAGTTGAGCAGTTCTTC. Amino acid sequence: CSVVPGFRLAGVEQFF.

The V call is TRBV20-1, the J call TRBJ1-1; a weak D match, TRBD1 (6 bases). Trimming took 1 base from V and 4 from J, leaving 13 bases between them. CDR1 DFQATT and CDR2 SNEGSKA come from the germline V gene (reference sequence). The CDR3 has 14 amino acids. The DNA of the CDR3 is TGCAGTGCTAGAGTCTCGGGACAAACCACTGAAGCTTTCTTT. It yields the protein CSARVSGQTTEAFF.

This chain joins TRBV20-1 and TRBJ2-1; D remains ambiguous. The CDR3 totals 14 residues. The germline V gene encodes CDR1 DFQATT and CDR2 SNEGSKA (reference sequence). V lost 6 bases and J lost 2, with 14 bases in between. Written as DNA, the CDR3 is TGCAGTGCCCAGCCGGGCACCACCTACAATGAGCAGTTCTTC. Protein sequence: CSAQPGTTYNEQFF.

This clonotype was seen at least ten times. V is TRBV7-2 and J is TRBJ1-4, with 8 positions matching TRBD1. Germline V CDR1 and CDR2: SGHTA, FQGNSA. The CDR3 is made up of 13 amino acids. With V trimmed by 5 bases and J by 8 bases, 4 bases remained unmatched. The CDR3 loop reads CASSPGDREKLFF. Here the CDR3 DNA reads TGTGCCAGCAGCCCAGGGGACAGGGAAAAACTGTTTTTT.

This clonotype appeared many times. The gene calls are TRBV7-3 and TRBJ2-2; D not resolved. V was pared by 1 base and J by 4 bases, with 10 bases between. The germline V gene has CDR1 SGHTA and CDR2 FQGTGA. CDR3 size: 15 residues. The CDR3 coding sequence is TGTGCCAGCAGCTTAAACTCCTTGGGCACCGGGGAGCTGTTTTTT. Its protein product is CASSLNSLGTGELFF.

This clonotype has only a few counts. The chain joins TRBV6-5 to TRBJ2-7, with TRBD2 as a possible D gene (5 bases). The germline gives CDR1 MNHEY, CDR2 SVGAGI. The CDR3 is 14 residues long. V was clipped by 5 bases and J by 3 bases, with 14 bases between them. The CDR3 sequence is CASSNPGSNYEQYF. The CDR3, as DNA: TGTGCCAGCAGTAACCCGGGATCAAACTACGAGCAGTACTTC.

There are many counts of this clonotype. The chain is built from TRBV7-9 and TRBJ1-2, with D uncertain. Between the trimmed V and J ends, which lost 7 bases and 4 bases, there was a span of 13 bases. From germline, CDR1 is SEHNR and CDR2 FQNEAQ (reference sequence). This CDR3 spans 13 amino acids. CDR3 in DNA: TGTGCCAGCACCCCATTCGTGGGCTATGGCTACACCTTC. Translated: CASTPFVGYGYTF. Full variable domain (rest looked up from reference TRBV7-9 and TRBJ1-2): DTGVSQNPRHKITKRGQNVTFRCDPISEHNRLYWYRQTLGQGPEFLTYFQNEAQLEKSRLLSDRFSAERPKGSFSTLEIQRTEQGDSAMYLCASTPFVGYGYTFGSGTRLTVV.